The subject of this entry is one T cell receptor beta chain. The data originate from a study of blood T cell repertoires in COVID-19. Across the study: In each case, the material was cDNA or gDNA derived from T cells, B-cell-depleted T cells, or PBMCs.

Deletions cut 3 bases from V and 2 bases from J, with 12 bases between. The germline V gene encodes CDR1 SEHNR and CDR2 FQNEAQ (reference sequence). The CDR3 runs 15 residues. Generated by immunoSEQ multiplex PCR, the TCRdb table keeps only in-frame clones and is missing some. The sample includes around 160,000 clones, 80% of them seen just once. Either two negative PCRs, clearance, or symptom resolution qualified Cohort 3 donors as recovered. The chain couples TRBV7-9 to TRBJ2-3, with D possibly matching TRBD2 (6 bases). The specimen was PBMCs or T cells enriched from blood (not recorded which). This sequence was found in a woman aged 60-75 years who had recovered from COVID-19. The CDR3 bases are TGTGCCAGCAGCTTGTACCGGGACTTCACAGATACGCAGTATTTT. Amino acid sequence: CASSLYRDFTDTQYF.